The 24 T cell receptor beta chains reported below all come from one sample, sequenced in a study of T cell responses to AZD1222 COVID-19 vaccine (dated by TCRdb to about 2021). The sample's time point label, in plain terms: baseline before first vaccination. Library preparation was by the immunoSEQ multiplex PCR assay. TCRdb retrieved this table from immuneACCESS and kept in-frame rearrangements only. Not all clones are present; in checked studies, unresolved V genes account for under half, and no reason is known for the remainder. The sample profile shows 120,000 or so clones; 91% of them were found once. The biggest ten clones account for 2.8% of the sample. The material was peripheral blood, obtained on day 0 of AZD1222 vaccination. The receptors were gathered from an adult in good health.

The chain combines TRBV30 with TRBJ1-2, with a possible D match to TRBD1 (6 bases). Germline CDR1 GTSNPN, CDR2 SVGIG (reference sequence). The CDR3 extends over 15 amino acids. V gave up 3 bases and J gave up 2 bases, with 16 bases separating them. The CDR3 sequence: CAWSLPGTTNYGYTF. Here the CDR3 DNA reads TGTGCCTGGAGCCTGCCGGGGACAACAAACTATGGCTACACCTTC.

The V gene is TRBV9, the J gene TRBJ2-7; no firm D call. Germline lookup yields CDR1 SGDLS and CDR2 YYNGEE. V lost 0 bases and J 6 bases, leaving 13 bases between the germline ends. The CDR3 sequence is 14 residues long. The CDR3 sequence is CASSVELTGVEQYF. In DNA, the CDR3 is TGTGCCAGCAGCGTAGAACTGACGGGCGTCGAGCAGTACTTC.

The table lists this clone with a count of one. The chain couples TRBV14 to TRBJ1-3, with D uncertain. Germline-derived CDR1 and CDR2 are SGHDN and FVKESK. Trimming shortened V by 1 base and J by 2 bases, and 6 bases separated the two germline ends. This CDR3 contains 14 residues. The CDR3 DNA is TGTGCCAGCAGCCAAGCCGGGGCTGGAAACACCATATATTTT. This gives the protein CASSQAGAGNTIYF.

The CDR3 sequence is CASSEGQGIGGDTQYF. In DNA form, the CDR3 reads TGTGCCAGCAGCGAAGGACAGGGAATCGGGGGAGATACGCAGTATTTT. The chain joins TRBV9 to TRBJ2-3, with 8 nucleotides matching TRBD1. CDR1 is SGDLS, CDR2 YYNGEE, per germline. The length of the CDR3 is 16 residues. V trimming: 3 bases; J trimming: 5 bases; junction bases outside the gene matches: 11.

V gene TRBV6-5 combines with J gene TRBJ2-1, with D unresolved. CDR3 length: 14 amino acids. In germline, CDR1 is MNHEY, CDR2 SVGAGI. Trimming took 7 bases from V and 0 from J, leaving 10 bases between them. The DNA of the CDR3 is TGTGCCAGCACCGACTGGAGCTCCTACAATGAGCAGTTCTTC. Translating gives CASTDWSSYNEQFF.

CDR3 nucleotide sequence: TGTGCCAGCAGTGAACAGACAGGGCCTTGGGAGCAGTTCTTC. Its protein is CASSEQTGPWEQFF. The rearrangement joins TRBV6-1 to TRBJ2-1; 7 bases agree with TRBD1. The CDR3 has 14 residues. The V and J ends lost 2 bases and 10 bases, in that order; junction bases with no gene match: 8. Germline V lookup: CDR1 MNHNS, CDR2 SASEGT.

CDR3 protein: CASSSTGWGLPYEQYF. Written as DNA, the CDR3 is TGTGCCAGCAGCTCAACCGGGTGGGGGCTCCCCTACGAGCAGTACTTC. The gene calls are TRBV27 and TRBJ2-7; D is perhaps TRBD1 (6 bases). In germline, CDR1 is MNHEY, CDR2 SMNVEV (reference sequence). The CDR3 extends over 16 amino acids. V gave up 6 bases and J gave up 2 bases, with 20 bases separating them.

The V and J genes are TRBV19 and TRBJ1-2; maybe TRBD1 (5 bases). The ends were cut back, 5 bases at V and 3 bases at J, with 10 bases in the middle. Germline V lookup: CDR1 LNHDA, CDR2 SQIVND (reference sequence). The CDR3 has 13 residues. CDR3 bases: TGTGCCAGTAGTCCCCAAGGGGACTATGGCTACACCTTC. It is translated as CASSPQGDYGYTF.

The chain combines TRBV7-9 with TRBJ1-1, with 7 positions matching TRBD1. The length of the CDR3 is 13 residues. The V and J ends lost 5 bases and 4 bases, in that order; junction bases with no gene match: 4. CDR1 is SEHNR and CDR2 is FQNEAQ in the germline V gene (reference sequence). CDR3 in amino acids: CASSAGGATEAFF. The CDR3 nucleotides read TGTGCCAGCAGCGCAGGGGGGGCCACTGAAGCTTTCTTT.

The chain joins TRBV10-2 to TRBJ2-2, with no clear D. This CDR3 is 11 amino acids long. V lost 4 bases, J lost 5 bases, and 2 bases lay in between. Germline V CDR1 and CDR2: WSHSY, SAAADI. CDR3 in DNA: TGCGCCAGCAGTGTAACCGGGGAGCTGTTTTTT. This gives the protein CASSVTGELFF.

In nucleotides, the CDR3 is TGTGCCAGCAGTTACTCAGGGTACGGCACCGGGGAGCTGTTTTTT. Protein product: CASSYSGYGTGELFF. The chain joins TRBV6-5 to TRBJ2-2; D not resolved. CDR1 is MNHEY, CDR2 SVGAGI, per germline. V was shortened by 0 bases and J by 4 bases, with 9 bases between the two germline ends. The CDR3 is 15 amino acids.

This clone has just one count. The V call is TRBV2, the J call TRBJ2-7; the D gene is possibly TRBD2 (5 bases). The V and J ends lost 4 bases and 4 bases respectively, with 8 bases between them. The CDR3 runs 12 residues. Germline loops: CDR1 SNHLY, CDR2 FYNNEI. Written as DNA, the CDR3 is TGTGCCAGCAGTGCGGAGCGGTACGAGCAGTACTTC. It is translated as CASSAERYEQYF.

V gene TRBV19 combines with J gene TRBJ1-4; D possibly corresponds to TRBD1 (5 bases). The CDR3 spans 17 residues. The ends were cut back, 2 bases at V and 5 bases at J, with 18 bases in the middle. The germline CDR1 and CDR2 sequences are LNHDA and SQIVND (reference sequence). CDR3 amino acids: CASSIPGPLGINEKLFF. The CDR3 nucleotides read TGTGCCAGTAGTATACCGGGACCCCTAGGGATAAATGAAAAACTGTTTTTT.

The chain has TRBV11-3 and TRBJ1-5; no clear D gene. V was shortened by 2 bases and J by 9 bases, with 11 bases between the two germline ends. CDR1 and CDR2 (germline): SGHNT, YENEEA. The CDR3 totals 13 residues. CDR3 sequence: CASSLLPKGPQHF. CDR3 in DNA: TGTGCCAGCAGCTTATTGCCGAAAGGGCCCCAGCATTTT.

V gene TRBV4-1 combines with J gene TRBJ1-2; 8 bases line up with TRBD1. Per the germline V gene, CDR1 is MGHRA and CDR2 is YSYEKL. There are 17 residues in the CDR3. V gave up 3 bases and J gave up 4 bases; unmatched junction bases: 13. The CDR3 DNA reads as TGCGCCAGCAGCCACGCAGAATTGGACAGGGACCCCTATGGCTACACCTTC. Its protein is CASSHAELDRDPYGYTF.

The rearrangement uses TRBV6-4 and TRBJ2-1, with TRBD2 matching over 12 bases. V shed 0 bases, J shed 6 bases, and the junction held 0 bases outside the gene matches. Germline V gene data show CDR1 as MRHNA and CDR2 as SNTAGT. The CDR3 covers 15 residues. The chain's CDR3 is CASSDSTSGSNEQFF. CDR3 sequence (DNA): TGTGCCAGCAGTGACTCGACTAGCGGGAGCAATGAGCAGTTCTTC.

J is TRBJ1-1 and V is TRBV18; a possible D gene is TRBD1 (5 bases). In germline, CDR1 is KGHSH, CDR2 LQKENI. The germline V and J ends were trimmed by 6 bases and 6 bases, with 14 bases remaining between them. This CDR3 has 13 residues. CDR3 protein: CASSPQGVSEAFF. In DNA, the CDR3 is TGTGCCAGCTCCCCTCAGGGTGTCTCTGAAGCTTTCTTT.

This chain links TRBV7-2 with TRBJ2-3, with TRBD2 matching over 13 bases. The J segment lost 6 bases and the V segment lost 4 bases, leaving 13 bases of the junction unmatched. The germline V gene encodes CDR1 SGHTA and CDR2 FQGNSA. The CDR3 consists of 18 residues. The CDR3 DNA reads TGTGCCAGCAGCTGGGACCCGGGACTAGCGGGACTGGTGGATACGCAGTATTTT. Translating gives CASSWDPGLAGLVDTQYF. Drawing the rest from reference TRBV7-2 and TRBJ2-3, the complete variable domain is GAGVSQSPSNKVTEKGKDVELRCDPISGHTALYWYRQSLGQGLEFLIYFQGNSAPDKSGLPSDRFSAERTGGSVSTLTIQRTQQEDSAVYLCASSWDPGLAGLVDTQYFGPGTRLTVL.

This chain connects TRBV25-1 to TRBJ2-1; D might be TRBD2 (5 bases). Per the germline V gene, CDR1 is MGHDK and CDR2 is SYGVNS. The CDR3 spans 13 residues. Trimming pared 4 bases from V and 13 bases from J, leaving 17 bases between. Here the CDR3 reads CASSALTRGSQFF. CDR3 coding DNA: TGTGCCAGCAGTGCCCTCACGAGAGGGAGCCAGTTCTTC.

The chain combines TRBV6-1 with TRBJ1-5, with 10 bases identical to TRBD1. This CDR3 has 16 amino acids. V lost 4 bases and J lost 0; bases outside the gene matches: 3. Germline CDR1 MNHNS, CDR2 SASEGT. The CDR3 DNA reads TGTGCCAGCAGTGTGGACAGGGGGTATAGCAATCAGCCCCAGCATTTT. This translates into CASSVDRGYSNQPQHF.

The chain uses TRBV5-1 and TRBJ1-1, with D perhaps matching TRBD1 (6 bases). This CDR3 is built from 14 residues. V dropped 2 bases and J dropped 1 base, with 9 bases sitting between them. Germline V gives CDR1 SGHRS, CDR2 YFSETQ. In nucleotides, the CDR3 is TGCGCCAGCAGCTTTATGGACAGGAACACTGAAGCTTTCTTT. Encoded protein: CASSFMDRNTEAFF.

The chain combines TRBV7-6 with TRBJ2-5, with D uncertain. The CDR3 has 15 residues. CDR1 and CDR2 from the germline V gene are SGHVS and FNYEAQ. The V end was cut by 3 bases, the J end by 0 bases, with 11 bases between. This CDR3 reads CASSLGNLYQETQYF. The CDR3 nucleotides read TGTGCCAGCAGCTTGGGGAATCTGTACCAAGAGACCCAGTACTTC.

This chain joins TRBV19 and TRBJ2-1; D perhaps matches TRBD2 (6 bases). The CDR3 consists of 14 residues. V was pared by 5 bases and J by 3 bases, with 11 bases between. Germline CDR1 LNHDA, CDR2 SQIVND (reference sequence). CDR3 in DNA: TGTGCCAGTAGTTTCTCGGACTACTACAATGAGCAGTTCTTC. Protein product: CASSFSDYYNEQFF.

V is TRBV7-3 and J is TRBJ2-1; 14 nucleotides line up with TRBD2. The V segment lost 5 bases and the J segment 9 bases; nucleotides outside the gene matches: 9. Germline V lookup: CDR1 SGHTA, CDR2 FQGTGA. CDR3 length: 16 amino acids. For the CDR3, the DNA is TGTGCCAGCAGCACGGGACTAGCGGGAGCCCTAGGTGAGCAGTTCTTC. Protein product: CASSTGLAGALGEQFF.